The sequence of this T cell receptor beta chain was determined in a study of blood T cells in healthy people across ages (dated by TCRdb to between 2014 and 2017). A note on the overall study: In model experiments, template switching captured roughly one uniquely barcoded TCR beta cDNA molecule for every two T cells. Using deep sequencing normalized with unique cDNA molecular identifiers, the study measured how TCR beta repertoire diversity changes with age. Four age groups were formed from the donors: young (average roughly 15 years), middle-aged (around 39), aged (approximately 60) and long-lived (about 75). Donors of different ages were randomly distributed across sequencing lanes to avoid experimental bias. For two donors (one aged 18 to 30 and one aged 80 or older), the study analyzed two additional independent replicas of 1 million unique cDNA reads from the same blood draw.

Libraries were constructed by 5' RACE. The second PCR ran for about 6 to 11 cycles and used a J-beta primer mix along with a sample-barcoded 5' primer. A template-switch 5' adaptor carrying 12 random nucleotides introduced a unique molecular identifier onto each TCR beta cDNA molecule. At least 2.5 million CDR3-containing paired-end reads were obtained from each sample. First-strand cDNA synthesis was performed from all RNA using the Mint cDNA synthesis kit, with priming by a TRBC-specific oligonucleotide. All cDNA was treated with uracil-DNA glycosylase and then went through a first 18-cycle PCR with the universal primers M1SS and BC2_uni_R. The authors' analysis ran thus. For normalization, 1 million high-quality reads, each with a distinct molecular identifier, were randomly selected from each sample. Instead of being binned into consensus sequences, reads that shared molecular identifiers were thrown out. MiTCR, run with a Q25 quality threshold and the strictest error-elimination algorithm, handled CDR3 identification, clonotype clustering and error correction. A nonparametric unseen species model with Euler transformation was used to estimate lower-bound total TCR beta diversity. Clones were called with MiXCR by TCRdb after fastp trimmed the public reads at Q25, and only in-frame beta chains were retained. Duplicate CDR3 protein sequences are folded into a single record with the most common DNA and genes. Clone size and V and J calls follow TCRdb, not the original study. For this sample there are 1.8 million or so distinct CDR3 sequences; more than 35% appear just once. Roughly 24% of the sample is held by the ten biggest clonotypes.

Summary of the overall study and its limitations: Donor CMV infection status was unknown, potentially confounding age-related changes in expanded clonotypes. The percentage of naive T cells measured by flow cytometry correlated strongly with observed TCR beta diversity. Total diversity estimates from one million sequenced T cells were considered lower bounds and underestimates. Compared with the aged group, the long-lived group had more naive CD4+ T cells, fewer expanded clones and increased TCR diversity, suggesting age selection. As age increased, observed TCR beta diversity per million T cells dropped in a roughly linear way, and a significant reduction was already evident by age 40. Because profiling used bulk unsorted PBMCs, naive and antigen-experienced compartments could not be compared conclusively.

CDR1 and CDR2 are read off the germline V gene as SQVTM and ANQGSEA. The junction carries 10 bases between V and J, which are trimmed by 5 bases and 0 bases respectively. Counted from cysteine to phenylalanine, this CDR3 has 13 amino acids. Only the CDR3 DNA is retained, 39 bases long and in frame from the first base. Concerning this clonotype: Its antigen is not yet known. No base qualities exist here, and no much larger clone lies one base off it.

Systemically healthy Caucasian individuals from Russia, approximately 39 in total and aged roughly 6 to 100 years, were included as donors. Each donor gave about 10 milliliters of peripheral blood, drawn into EDTA-treated Vacutainer tubes. Ficoll-Paque density-gradient centrifugation was used to isolate PBMCs, with at least 6.5 million per sample. Trizol reagent was used to extract total RNA from PBMCs, with at least 5.5 micrograms per sample. For every donor, an aliquot of PBMCs went through flow cytometry to measure the percentages of naive CD45RAhigh/CD27high T cells. The origin of this receptor is a human donor in good health. Here the chain combines TRBV29-1 and TRBJ1-1; no D gene call is confident. Sequenced input: blood. The nucleotide sequence is given as TGCAGCGTTTCCGGACGGTTGAACACTGAAGCTTTCTTT. It codes for CSVSGRLNTEAFF. The reference TRBV29-1 and TRBJ1-1 proteins fill in what lies around the CDR3, so the full variable domain reads SAVISQKPSRDICQRGTSLTIQCQVDSQVTMMFWYRQQPGQSLTLIATANQGSEATYESGFVIDKFPISRPNLTFSTLTVSNMSPEDSSIYLCSVSGRLNTEAFFGQGTRLTVV.